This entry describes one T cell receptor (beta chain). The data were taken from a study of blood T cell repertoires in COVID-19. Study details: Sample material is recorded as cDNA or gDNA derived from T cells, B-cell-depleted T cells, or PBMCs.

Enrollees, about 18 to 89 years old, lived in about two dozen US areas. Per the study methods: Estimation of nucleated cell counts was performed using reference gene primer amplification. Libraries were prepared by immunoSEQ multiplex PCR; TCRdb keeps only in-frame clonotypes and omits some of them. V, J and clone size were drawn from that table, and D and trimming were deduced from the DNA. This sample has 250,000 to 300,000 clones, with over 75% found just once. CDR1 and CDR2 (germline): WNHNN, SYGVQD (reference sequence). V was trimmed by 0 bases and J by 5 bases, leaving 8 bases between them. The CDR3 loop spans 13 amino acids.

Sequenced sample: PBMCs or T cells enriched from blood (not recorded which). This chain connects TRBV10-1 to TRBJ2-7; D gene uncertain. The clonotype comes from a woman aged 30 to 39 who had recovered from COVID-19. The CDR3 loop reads CASSESGRDEQYF. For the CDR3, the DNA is TGCGCCAGCAGTGAGTCTGGTCGGGACGAGCAGTACTTC.